This TCR beta chain was profiled in a study of shared clonotypes between healthy human individuals. Worth noting for this clone: Its target is unknown.

General study results and limits: Blood alone was sampled, and tissue repertoires likely differ. Compared with memory subsets, naive subsets generally had larger estimated richness. Shared across four donors were 4% to 6% of the naive CD4 clonotypes.

Trimming left V 4 bases short and J 3 bases short, with 11 bases between. This CDR3 contains 14 residues. Germline lookup yields CDR1 SGDLS and CDR2 YYNGEE. The assay was immunoSEQ multiplex PCR, and TCRdb's table has in-frame clones only and misses some. Of about 320,000 clones in the sample, around 87% were seen once. CD8 memory fractions consisted of CD45RO+ and CCR7-negative CD45RA+ TemRA cells together. This chain connects TRBV9 to TRBJ1-5; the D is unclear. The sequence was obtained from a man aged 18 to 30 in good health. Source material: memory CD8+ T cells sorted from blood. The subset denotes: CD45RO+ cells pooled with CCR7-negative TemRA cells. CDR3 sequence reads: CASSYGPINQPQHF. The CDR3 DNA reads TGTGCCAGCAGCTACGGACCGATCAATCAGCCCCAGCATTTT.